This entry lists 16 T cell receptor beta chains sequenced from one sample in a study of tumor-infiltrating lymphocytes in localized non-small cell lung cancer. The method was immunoSEQ multiplex PCR; TCRdb's version includes in-frame clones alone and lacks a portion of them. The profile shows under 20,000 clones, around three quarters of them singletons. Sequenced input: lung tumor tissue. The origin of the receptors is a human donor with non-small cell lung cancer.

This clone occurred a few times. V is TRBV5-5 and J is TRBJ1-2; no reliable D call. The V end lost 1 base, the J end lost 2 bases, and 9 bases lay between the germline ends. This CDR3 has 14 amino acids. Germline V lookup: CDR1 SGHKS, CDR2 YYEKEE (reference sequence). In DNA, the CDR3 is TGTGCCAGCAGCTTGACTGGATCCAACTATGGCTACACCTTC. As protein: CASSLTGSNYGYTF. The full variable domain, in which reference TRBV5-5 and TRBJ1-2 provide the parts outside the CDR3, is DAGVTQSPTHLIKTRGQQVTLRCSPISGHKSVSWYQQVLGQGPQFIFQYYEKEERGRGNFPDRFSARQFPNYSSELNVNALLLGDSALYLCASSLTGSNYGYTFGSGTRLTVV.

This rearrangement joins TRBV18 to TRBJ2-6, with D perhaps matching TRBD1 (6 bases). Germline V gene data show CDR1 as KGHSH and CDR2 as LQKENI. V was trimmed by 4 bases and J by 1 base, leaving 11 bases between them. This CDR3 has 16 residues. CDR3 region: CASSRGLFSGANVLTF. CDR3 coding DNA: TGTGCCAGCTCACGGGGGCTGTTTTCTGGGGCCAACGTCCTGACTTTC.

This chain uses TRBV7-2 with TRBJ2-1, with 8 bases aligning to TRBD2. The V gene's germline CDR1 is SGHTA and CDR2 FQGNSA. V gave up 3 bases and J gave up 6 bases; unmatched junction bases: 7. This CDR3 comprises 15 residues. The CDR3 reads CASSFTSGQGNEQFF. The CDR3 DNA reads TGTGCCAGCAGCTTCACTAGCGGTCAAGGCAATGAGCAGTTCTTC.

This rearrangement joins TRBV7-8 to TRBJ1-6; 10 positions match TRBD1. After removal of 7 bases from V and 7 bases from J, the junction contained 10 bases not matched to a gene. The CDR3 totals 16 residues. CDR1 and CDR2 from the germline V gene are SGHVS and FQNEAQ. CDR3 coding DNA: TGTGCCAGCACTATAAATCCGGGACAGGGGAATTCACCCCTCCACTTT. Protein: CASTINPGQGNSPLHF.

V gene TRBV5-8 combines with J gene TRBJ2-3; 11 bases line up with TRBD2. The germline V gene encodes CDR1 SGHTS and CDR2 YDEGEE. This CDR3 has 17 residues. The trim removed 0 bases at V and 5 bases at J, leaving 8 bases unmatched. The CDR3 DNA reads TGTGCCAGCAGCTTGGCCAAGACTAGCGGGAACGAAGATACGCAGTATTTT. Its protein product is CASSLAKTSGNEDTQYF.

This clone was detected a few times. The chain uses TRBV14 and TRBJ2-7; D might be TRBD1 or TRBD2, each matching 5 bases. CDR1 and CDR2 (germline): SGHDN, FVKESK. V dropped 6 bases and J dropped 2 bases, with 14 bases sitting between them. The CDR3 totals 14 residues. DNA of the CDR3: TGTGCCAGCAGAAGGGCAGGGAGCCCCTACGAGCAGTACTTC. Amino acids: CASRRAGSPYEQYF.

CDR3 sequence (DNA): TGCGCCAGCAGCCAAAATCTCGGGATCGGGCCCTCAATATATAGCAATCAGCCCCAGCATTTT. Translated, it gives CASSQNLGIGPSIYSNQPQHF. V usage is TRBV4-3 and J usage is TRBJ1-5; no reliable D call. CDR3 length: 21 amino acids. V lost 2 bases to trimming and J lost 0 bases, with 26 bases between them. Looked up from germline, CDR1 is LGHNA and CDR2 is YSLEER.

This clone appeared a few times. V gene TRBV5-4 combines with J gene TRBJ1-3; 7 bases line up with TRBD1. Germline lookup yields CDR1 SGHNT and CDR2 YYREEE (reference sequence). J gave up 7 bases and V 3 bases, and 7 bases lay outside the gene matches. The CDR3 is 14 residues long. CDR3 in DNA: TGTGCCAGCAGCTCTCGACAGGGAGCGAACACCATATATTTT. It yields the protein CASSSRQGANTIYF.

The chain employs TRBV19 and TRBJ2-7, with D possibly being TRBD1 or TRBD2 (5 bases each). The CDR3 spans 13 residues. V shed 4 bases and J shed 3 bases, with 10 bases lying between them. CDR1 LNHDA and CDR2 SQIVND come from the germline V gene (reference sequence). CDR3 nucleotide sequence: TGTGCCAGTAGTAACGGGGCCGGCTACGAGCAGTACTTC. Its translation is CASSNGAGYEQYF.

A single count supports this clone. The chain uses TRBV30 and TRBJ1-2; D might be TRBD1 (5 bases). V was trimmed by 0 bases and J by 3 bases, leaving 14 bases between them. The length of the CDR3 is 15 residues. CDR1 is GTSNPN, CDR2 SVGIG, per germline (reference sequence). CDR3 protein: CAWSVLGAMDYGYTF. The CDR3 DNA reads as TGTGCCTGGAGTGTTCTAGGGGCTATGGACTATGGCTACACCTTC.

This clone occurred a few times. This chain uses TRBV6-5 with TRBJ1-2; 9 nucleotides match TRBD1. Germline CDR1 reads MNHEY; CDR2 reads SVGAGI. The V gene end was trimmed by 4 bases and the J gene end by 3 bases; junction bases not matched to a gene: 6. CDR3 size: 15 residues. DNA for the CDR3: TGTGCCAGCAGTTCCGGACAGGGGATTCACTATGGCTACACCTTC. Residues: CASSSGQGIHYGYTF.

The rearrangement links TRBV10-3 to TRBJ2-7, with D perhaps matching TRBD1 or TRBD2 (7 bases each). CDR1 ENHRY and CDR2 SYGVKD come from the germline V gene. V was shortened by 3 bases and J by 2 bases, with 11 bases between the two germline ends. This CDR3 has 14 residues. The CDR3 loop reads CAISDRGGPYEQYF. In DNA form, the CDR3 reads TGTGCCATCAGTGACAGGGGGGGTCCCTACGAGCAGTACTTC.

The chain employs TRBV27 and TRBJ2-1; D gene unclear. Germline CDR1 reads MNHEY; CDR2 reads SMNVEV (reference sequence). V dropped 3 bases and J dropped 4 bases, with 4 bases sitting between them. The CDR3 spans 12 residues. CDR3 sequence reads: CASSLNYNEQFF. CDR3 DNA: TGTGCCAGCAGTTTGAATTACAATGAGCAGTTCTTC.

This rearrangement joins TRBV5-4 to TRBJ2-3, with 7 bases lining up with TRBD1. Per germline, CDR1 SGHNT and CDR2 YYREEE (reference sequence). Trimming removed 3 bases from V and 6 bases from J; junction bases left unmatched: 4. This CDR3 is 13 amino acids long. CDR3 sequence (DNA): TGTGCCAGCAGCTCACAGGGGTATGATACGCAGTATTTT. Translating it yields CASSSQGYDTQYF.

The V and J genes are TRBV5-1 and TRBJ1-1; tentative D call: TRBD1 (6 bases). CDR3 size: 16 residues. Trimming stripped 4 bases from V and 6 bases from J, with 22 bases between. CDR1 and CDR2 from the germline V gene are SGHRS and YFSETQ. CDR3 protein: CASSPTAGGGLAEAFF. In nucleotides, the CDR3 is TGCGCCAGCAGCCCTACCGCGGGGGGCGGGCTCGCTGAAGCTTTCTTT. Full variable domain (remainder filled in from reference TRBV5-1 and TRBJ1-1): KAGVTQTPRYLIKTRGQQVTLSCSPISGHRSVSWYQQTPGQGLQFLFEYFSETQRNKGNFPGRFSGRQFSNSRSEMNVSTLELGDSALYLCASSPTAGGGLAEAFFGQGTRLTVV.

The V and J genes are TRBV7-2 and TRBJ1-5, with 7 bases identical to TRBD1. Germline loops: CDR1 SGHTA, CDR2 FQGNSA. Germline trimming cut 2 bases from V and 0 bases from J; bases unmatched to any gene: 10. This CDR3 is built from 18 residues. The CDR3 loop is CASSLTRDSANSNQPQHF. For the CDR3, the DNA is TGTGCCAGCAGCTTAACCCGGGACAGTGCAAATAGCAATCAGCCCCAGCATTTT. The complete variable domain, with remaining parts taken from reference TRBV7-2 and TRBJ1-5, reads GAGVSQSPSNKVTEKGKDVELRCDPISGHTALYWYRQSLGQGLEFLIYFQGNSAPDKSGLPSDRFSAERTGGSVSTLTIQRTQQEDSAVYLCASSLTRDSANSNQPQHFGDGTRLSIL.